The rows below give T cell receptor beta chains drawn from one sample of a study of blood T cell repertoires in COVID-19. The assay was immunoSEQ multiplex PCR, and TCRdb's table has in-frame clones only and misses some. Altogether about 34,000 clones are present, 75% being singletons, with the ten largest covering approximately 15%. The sequencing input was peripheral blood. These receptors originate from a man older than 75 with active or convalescent COVID-19. Each CDR3 is given without its conserved first and last residue. A D gene is named only where the DNA matches it firmly.

TRBV19	NA	TRBJ1-5	ARVVWGGTRVCNQPQH
TRBV10-2	NA	TRBJ2-3	ASSEPGASGVRGDTQY
TRBV5-1	TRBD2	TRBJ2-5	ASSSGTSGQETQY
TRBV27	NA	TRBJ2-6	ASSFSGASGANVLT
TRBV27	TRBD1	TRBJ2-1	ASRRDSEYNEQF
TRBV9	TRBD1	TRBJ1-6	ASSAGQGRENSPLH
TRBV6-5	TRBD1	TRBJ1-1	ASRPGTGGEAEAF
TRBV2	TRBD1	TRBJ1-1	ASSEGAGGYTEAF
TRBV10-2	TRBD2	TRBJ2-1	ASSEVSGRAEQF
TRBV5-1	NA	TRBJ2-2	ASSLIVNTGELF
TRBV7-6	TRBD1	TRBJ1-3	ASSSGQGNTIY
TRBV12-5	NA	TRBJ1-1	ASGLVVGEAF
TRBV19	NA	TRBJ1-5	ASSTREITQSI
TRBV28	TRBD2	TRBJ2-5	ASSTLGGLATETQY
TRBV3-1/TRBV3-2	NA	TRBJ1-2	ASSQPTVNYGYT
TRBV29-1	NA	TRBJ2-7	SVYTYEQY
TRBV28	TRBD1	TRBJ1-5	ASSNRQGTAQPQH
TRBV6-4	NA	TRBJ2-7	ASSDDRLSSYEQY
TRBV11-3	NA	TRBJ1-1	ASSLYMNTEAF
TRBV15	TRBD2	TRBJ2-7	ATSSADSRTSGRAYEQY
TRBV6-2/TRBV6-3	NA	TRBJ2-5	ASSPRSFQGSYQETQY
TRBV28	NA	TRBJ2-3	ASSLSGTDTQY
TRBV24-1	NA	TRBJ1-1	ATSASGTAGGTEAF
TRBV28	TRBD2	TRBJ2-1	ASSFSLAGINEQF
TRBV7-2	NA	TRBJ1-4	ASSLVAAIGEKLF
TRBV2	NA	TRBJ1-1	ASSEKGRGQTEAF
TRBV10-3	TRBD1	TRBJ1-4	AISKGQGDNEKLF
TRBV24-1	TRBD1	TRBJ2-2	ATSGTGHPTGELF
TRBV6-2/TRBV6-3	TRBD1	TRBJ2-7	ASSYRQTGGFYEQY
TRBV6-5	TRBD1	TRBJ1-4	ASSIQGAPEKLF
TRBV27	NA	TRBJ1-1	ASSRTGLNTEAF
TRBV7-2	NA	TRBJ2-5	ASSLVLFAGTQY